These T cell receptor beta chains were read from a single sample in a study of blood T cell repertoires in COVID-19. The assay was immunoSEQ multiplex PCR, and TCRdb's table has in-frame clones only and misses some. The sample has roughly 380,000 clones, about 92% seen once. Sequencing was performed on peripheral blood. Every receptor here comes from a woman aged 55-69 years with COVID-19, enrolled during active disease. Each CDR3 is given with its conserved first and last residue. A D gene is named only where the DNA matches it firmly. Clone sizes are given selectively: once, few, many, or a class where the clone is expanded.

V gene	D gene	J gene	clone size	CDR3 protein	CDR3 DNA
TRBV7-6	.	TRBJ1-2	.	CASSDRDGGRGGGYTF	TGTGCCAGCAGCGATCGGGACGGCGGACGCGGGGGAGGCTACACCTTC
TRBV9	.	TRBJ1-6	.	CASSVETANNSPLHF	TGTGCCAGCAGCGTAGAAACAGCCAACAATTCACCCCTCCACTTT
TRBV28	.	TRBJ2-1	.	CASSTWTGETSESSYNEQFF	TGTGCCAGCAGTACTTGGACAGGCGAGACTAGCGAGAGCTCCTACAATGAGCAGTTCTTC
TRBV28	TRBD1	TRBJ1-6	once	CASRLQGYGSPLHF	TGTGCCAGCAGGTTACAGGGGTATGGGTCACCCCTCCACTTT
TRBV3-1/TRBV3-2	TRBD2	TRBJ2-1	once	CASSQEGKAGGLYNEQFF	TGTGCCAGCAGCCAAGAAGGAAAAGCGGGGGGTCTCTACAATGAGCAGTTCTTC
TRBV7-9	.	TRBJ1-3	.	CASVPSGAGNTIYF	TGTGCCAGCGTCCCCTCCGGGGCTGGAAACACCATATATTTT
TRBV5-1	TRBD1	TRBJ1-2	.	CASSSTGGDYGYTF	TGCGCCAGCAGCTCGACAGGGGGCGACTATGGCTACACCTTC
TRBV7-3	TRBD2	TRBJ2-7	.	CASSPQTSGGAPPPPYEQYF	TGTGCCAGCAGCCCCCAGACTAGCGGGGGGGCGCCTCCCCCCCCCTACGAGCAGTACTTC
TRBV6-8	.	TRBJ1-5	.	CASLNPTGGFHSNQPQHF	TGTGCCAGCCTTAACCCTACAGGTGGATTTCATAGCAATCAGCCCCAGCATTTT
TRBV14	.	TRBJ1-2	.	CASSPPRWGQGGGYTF	TGTGCCAGCAGCCCCCCGCGCTGGGGCCAGGGAGGCGGCTACACCTTC
TRBV7-3	TRBD1	TRBJ2-2	.	CASSNPGQGLSGELFF	TGTGCCAGCAGCAACCCGGGACAGGGGCTATCCGGGGAGCTGTTTTTT